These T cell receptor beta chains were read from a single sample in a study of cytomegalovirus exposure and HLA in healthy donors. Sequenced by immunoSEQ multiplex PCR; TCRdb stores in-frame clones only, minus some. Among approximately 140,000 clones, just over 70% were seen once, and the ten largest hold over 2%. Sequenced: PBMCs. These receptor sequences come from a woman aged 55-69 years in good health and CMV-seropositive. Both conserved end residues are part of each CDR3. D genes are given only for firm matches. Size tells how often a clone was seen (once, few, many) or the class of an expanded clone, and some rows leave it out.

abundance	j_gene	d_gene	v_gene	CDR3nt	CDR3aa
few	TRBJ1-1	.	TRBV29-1	TGCAGCGTAGCCCGGACAGAGAACACTGAAGCTTTCTTT	CSVARTENTEAFF
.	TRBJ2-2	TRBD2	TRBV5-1	TGCGCCAGCAGCGAGGTGCGAGCGGGGGGGCTGAACACCGGGGAGCTGTTTTTT	CASSEVRAGGLNTGELFF
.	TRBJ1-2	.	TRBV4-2	TGTGCCAGCAGCACAGGCGCCGGGGGGGGCTACACCTTC	CASSTGAGGGYTF
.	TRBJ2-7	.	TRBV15	TGTGCCACCAGCAGAGAGAGGGTTACCTCCTACGAGCAGTACTTC	CATSRERVTSYEQYF
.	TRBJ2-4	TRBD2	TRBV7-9	TGTGCCAGCAGCTTAGAGGCAGCGGGGCGGGACATTCAGTACTTC	CASSLEAAGRDIQYF
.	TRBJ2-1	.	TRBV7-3	TGTGCCAGCAGCTTATTCACCGGGGGGCATGAGCAGTTCTTC	CASSLFTGGHEQFF
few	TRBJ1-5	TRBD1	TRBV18	TGTGCCAGCTCACCACCGATGGGACAGGGAATTCAGCCCCAGCATTTT	CASSPPMGQGIQPQHF
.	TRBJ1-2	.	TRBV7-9	TGTGCCAGCAGCTTAAGGCAGGGGAATACCTTC	CASSLRQGNTF
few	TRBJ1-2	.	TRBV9	TGTGCCAGCAGCGTATCCCAGGGGCCAGACTATGGCTACACCTTC	CASSVSQGPDYGYTF
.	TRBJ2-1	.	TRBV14	TGTGCCAGCAGCCAAGCTACCTACCCACGGGAGCAGTTCTTC	CASSQATYPREQFF
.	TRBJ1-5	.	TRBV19	TGTGCCAGTAGTATATTTTCGTCGGGGAATCAGCCCCAGCATTTT	CASSIFSSGNQPQHF
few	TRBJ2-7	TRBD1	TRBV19	TGTGCCAGTAGTATGGGACAGGGGCTCGAGCAGTACTTC	CASSMGQGLEQYF
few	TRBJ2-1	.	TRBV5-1	TGCGCCAGCAGCTTGGCCGGAGGCCCCCATGAGCAGTTCTTC	CASSLAGGPHEQFF
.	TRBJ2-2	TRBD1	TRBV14	TGTGCCAGCAGCCTCCGGACAGGGGTGGACACCGGGGAGCTGTTTTTT	CASSLRTGVDTGELFF
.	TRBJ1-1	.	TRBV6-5	TGTGCCAGCAGTTACTCGATCGGGGGGGGCACTGAAGCTTTCTTT	CASSYSIGGGTEAFF
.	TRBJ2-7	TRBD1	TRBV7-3	TGTGCCAGCAGCCAGACCGGGACAGCCTCCTACGAGCAGTACTTC	CASSQTGTASYEQYF
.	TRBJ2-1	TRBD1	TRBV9	TGTGCCAGCAGCGTAGGAACAGGGGCCCTCTACAATGAGCAGTTCTTC	CASSVGTGALYNEQFF